These T cell receptor beta chains were read from a single sample in a study of PD-1 blockade in classical Hodgkin lymphoma. Clones were read by immunoSEQ multiplex PCR, and TCRdb kept only the in-frame ones, dropping some. The table records 96,000 or so clones, approximately 94% of them present only once. The source material was peripheral blood mononuclear cells (PBMCs), sampled before the fourth cycle of nivolumab. Every receptor here comes from a human donor with classical Hodgkin lymphoma. The CDR3 runs from the conserved cysteine through the conserved F or W. D genes are given only for firm matches. Expanded clones get a size class; other rows say once, few or many, or leave the size out.

CDR3nt	CDR3aa	v_gene	j_gene	abundance	d_gene
TGCGCCATGAGCCGGGCCGGTGAAAAACTGTTTTTT	CAMSRAGEKLFF	TRBV23-1	TRBJ1-4	NA	NA
TGTGCCAGCAGTTCGTACAGGGGAGGGAATCAGCCCCAGCATTTT	CASSSYRGGNQPQHF	TRBV6-5	TRBJ1-5	NA	TRBD1
TGCAGCGGGGTCGAGGGACCTTCTAACTATGGCTACACCTTC	CSGVEGPSNYGYTF	TRBV29-1	TRBJ1-2	NA	NA
TGTGCCAGTAGTATTCATGAGCCCTTTAACTATGGCTACACCTTC	CASSIHEPFNYGYTF	TRBV19	TRBJ1-2	NA	NA
TGCGCCAGCAGCTATGGGTCAGAGGACGAGCAGTACTTC	CASSYGSEDEQYF	TRBV4-3	TRBJ2-7	NA	NA
TGCAGCGTTGAGGGCTGGCTAGCGGGAGGGTCCTATACGCAGTATTTT	CSVEGWLAGGSYTQYF	TRBV29-1	TRBJ2-3	NA	TRBD2
TGTGCCAGCACCATAGATCAGCGGACCCCCTACGAGCAGTACTTC	CASTIDQRTPYEQYF	TRBV6-1	TRBJ2-7	NA	NA
TGTGCCACCAGCAGAGATCTAGGTACAGGGAGGGGTCAGTACTTC	CATSRDLGTGRGQYF	TRBV15	TRBJ2-4	NA	NA
TGTGCCAGCAGTTTCCAGGGGCAAGGCTACACCTTC	CASSFQGQGYTF	TRBV6-5	TRBJ1-2	once	NA
TGTGCCAGCCTTATGGCGGGGGTGAACACCGGGGAGCTGTTTTTT	CASLMAGVNTGELFF	TRBV27	TRBJ2-2	once	TRBD2
TGCAGCGGTGGACGGCCGAACACCGGGGAGCTGTTTTTT	CSGGRPNTGELFF	TRBV29-1	TRBJ2-2	NA	NA
TGTGCCAGCACCCTACTTGCCCCGAAGACTGAAGCTTTCTTT	CASTLLAPKTEAFF	TRBV7-9	TRBJ1-1	NA	NA
TGTGCCAGCGGATTACGGGGACGGCCTAACACCGGGGAGCTGTTTTTT	CASGLRGRPNTGELFF	TRBV6-6	TRBJ2-2	NA	NA
TGTGCCAGCAGCATCCTTCAGGGGTGGGATGGCTACACCTTC	CASSILQGWDGYTF	TRBV7-2	TRBJ1-2	NA	NA
TGTGCCAGCAGCCAATCCTACTTCGGGGCTTTCTTT	CASSQSYFGAFF	TRBV28	TRBJ1-1	NA	NA
TGTGCCAGCAGCTTAGAAAGCGGGAGGGTCTACGAGCAGTACTTC	CASSLESGRVYEQYF	TRBV11-2	TRBJ2-7	NA	TRBD2
TGCGCCAGCAGTGAGAGAAACACTGAAGCTTTCTTT	CASSERNTEAFF	TRBV10-2	TRBJ1-1	NA	NA
TGTGCCAGCAGGCTGGAGAGGGGAAAGGGATCTGGGGCCAACGTCCTGACTTTC	CASRLERGKGSGANVLTF	TRBV28	TRBJ2-6	NA	NA
TGTGCTAACGACAGGGACTATGGCTACACCTTC	CANDRDYGYTF	TRBV12-5	TRBJ1-2	NA	TRBD1
TGTGCCAGCAGGATACTAGCGGGAGTTTTCAATGAGCAGTTCTTC	CASRILAGVFNEQFF	TRBV6-5	TRBJ2-1	NA	TRBD2
TGTGCCAGCAGGCAGACAGATACGCAGTATTTT	CASRQTDTQYF	TRBV6-5	TRBJ2-3	NA	NA
TGTGCCAGCAGCCTGACAGGGGGCGACGAGCAGTACTTC	CASSLTGGDEQYF	TRBV7-9	TRBJ2-7	NA	TRBD1
TGTGCCAGCAGCTTGGGCGGCGGTTCTCTAGGGGAGACCCAGTACTTC	CASSLGGGSLGETQYF	TRBV5-5	TRBJ2-5	NA	NA
TGTGCCAGTAGTATGCGGGGAGAGGAGACCCAGTACTTC	CASSMRGEETQYF	TRBV19	TRBJ2-5	NA	NA
TGTGCCAGCAGTTTATCGATGGGGGATCTAGGAAACACCATATATTTT	CASSLSMGDLGNTIYF	TRBV27	TRBJ1-3	NA	NA
TGTGCCAGCAGCTTAGTCTACCCGGGCGTGCGGGGGGGAGGGAATGAGCAGTTCTTC	CASSLVYPGVRGGGNEQFF	TRBV7-6	TRBJ2-1	NA	TRBD2
TGTGCCAGCACCCCGGGACTAGCGGGAGGGGACTCCAATGAGCAGTTCTTC	CASTPGLAGGDSNEQFF	TRBV7-4	TRBJ2-1	NA	TRBD2
TGTGCCAGCAGCAATCTAGCGGGACCGCAGTTCTTC	CASSNLAGPQFF	TRBV5-6	TRBJ2-1	NA	TRBD2
TGTGCCTCGGGACTAGCGAACGACAATGAGCAGTTCTTC	CASGLANDNEQFF	TRBV6-1	TRBJ2-1	NA	TRBD2
TGTGCCAGCAGCCTGGGGATAACAGGGGGCTCCTTCAACACCGGGGAGCTGTTTTTT	CASSLGITGGSFNTGELFF	TRBV5-6	TRBJ2-2	NA	TRBD1
TGCGCCAGCAGGAAACCGGACGACTACAATGAGCAGTTCTTC	CASRKPDDYNEQFF	TRBV5-1	TRBJ2-1	NA	NA
TGTGCCAGCAGCCCCCCTCTCAGGGGGAACACTGAAGCTTTCTTT	CASSPPLRGNTEAFF	TRBV6-6	TRBJ1-1	NA	NA
TGTGCCAGCAGCCTCCGGGACAGTGAGACCCAGTACTTC	CASSLRDSETQYF	TRBV7-7	TRBJ2-5	NA	TRBD1
TGTGCCAGCAGCTTGGGAGGTCGCAGGGATACGCAGTATTTT	CASSLGGRRDTQYF	TRBV5-6	TRBJ2-3	once	NA
TGTGCCAGCAGTTGGACTAGCACGAACACCGGGGAGCTGTTTTTT	CASSWTSTNTGELFF	TRBV27	TRBJ2-2	NA	TRBD2
TGTGCCAGCAGTGGCGGCAGGGAGGAGCAGTTCTTC	CASSGGREEQFF	TRBV2	TRBJ2-1	NA	NA